These T cell receptor beta chains were read from a single sample in a study of human T cells and chemical hapten exposure. Each CDR3 protein gets one entry after TCRdb re-called the RACE reads with MiXCR. This table holds tens of thousands of distinct CDR3 sequences, about an eighth found once. Sample: whole blood, taken in connection with sensitization to the hapten diphenylcyclopropenone (DPC). The receptor source for this set is a man aged 30-40 years with alopecia areata. Some clones in this sample may be carry-over from other donors' samples. The CDR3 runs from the conserved cysteine through the conserved F or W. Fields, in order: J gene, D gene, V gene, clone size, CDR3 DNA, CDR3 protein. D genes are given only for firm matches. Size values are once, few and many counts, or a class for expanded clones, and some rows have none.

TRBJ1-5 | TRBD1 | TRBV7-9 | NA | TGTGCCAGCAGCTTAGACGCAGGGGGCACGGTTCAGCCCCAGCATTTT | CASSLDAGGTVQPQHF
TRBJ1-1 | TRBD1 | TRBV12-3/TRBV12-4 | NA | TGTGCCAGCAGTTTGCAGGGGGCGATCACTGAAGCTTTCTTT | CASSLQGAITEAFF
TRBJ1-5 | TRBD1 | TRBV9 | few | TGTGCCAGCAGCGCGGGACAGGGGGGGCCAGGTCAGCCCCAGCATTTT | CASSAGQGGPGQPQHF
TRBJ2-5 | NA | TRBV9 | few | TGTGCCAGCAGCCAAAACCCATCCCTCGGAGAGACCCAGTACTTC | CASSQNPSLGETQYF
TRBJ2-6 | NA | TRBV6-2/TRBV6-3 | NA | TGTGCCAGCAGTAGTTTTCTCTCTGGGGCCAACGTCCTGACTTTC | CASSSFLSGANVLTF
TRBJ2-5 | TRBD2 | TRBV25-1 | many | TGTGCCAGCAGTGAAGGGCCTAGCGGGGGGGGAGCGAGGAAGACCCAGTACTTC | CASSEGPSGGGARKTQYF
TRBJ2-7 | TRBD1 | TRBV19 | many | TGTGCCACCCTGGACAGGACGGGCGAGCAGTACTTC | CATLDRTGEQYF
TRBJ2-3 | NA | TRBV7-3 | NA | TGTGCCAGCAGCCTAGGAGGGGCAGGGAACGCAGATACGCAGTATTTT | CASSLGGAGNADTQYF
TRBJ2-2 | NA | TRBV5-4 | few | TGTGCCAGCACCCCCCTGGGCGGGTATACCGGGGAGCTGTTTTTT | CASTPLGGYTGELFF
TRBJ1-5 | TRBD1 | TRBV7-9 | NA | TGTGCCAGCAGCTTTGAGGGGGCGTTGCAGCCCCAGCATTTT | CASSFEGALQPQHF